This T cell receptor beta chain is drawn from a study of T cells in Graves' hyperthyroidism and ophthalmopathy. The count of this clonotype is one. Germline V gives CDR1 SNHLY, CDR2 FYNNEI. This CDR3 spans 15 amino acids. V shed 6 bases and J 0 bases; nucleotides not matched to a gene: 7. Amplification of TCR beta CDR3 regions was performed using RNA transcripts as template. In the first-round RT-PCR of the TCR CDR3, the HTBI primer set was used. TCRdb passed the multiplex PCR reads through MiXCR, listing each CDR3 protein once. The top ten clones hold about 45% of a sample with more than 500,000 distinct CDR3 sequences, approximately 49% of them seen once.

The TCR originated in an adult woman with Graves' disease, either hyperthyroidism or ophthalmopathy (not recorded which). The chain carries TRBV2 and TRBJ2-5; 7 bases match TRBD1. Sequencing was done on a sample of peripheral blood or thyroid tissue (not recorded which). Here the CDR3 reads CASRGAGGYQETQYF. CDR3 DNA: TGTGCCAGCAGGGGGGCAGGGGGATACCAAGAGACCCAGTACTTC.